This T cell receptor (beta chain) was captured by sequencing in a study of T cell responses to AZD1222 COVID-19 vaccine. Broader study findings: Rises in breadth and depth of Spike-specific TCRs came after two AZD1222 doses.

Sequenced by immunoSEQ multiplex PCR; TCRdb stores in-frame clones only, minus some. The sample consists of some 130,000 clones, 84% of them appearing once. As to this clone: The target antigen is unknown.

The V and J ends lost 6 bases and 7 bases, in that order; junction bases with no gene match: 10. The CDR3 sequence is 14 residues long. Germline-derived CDR1 and CDR2 are KGHSH and LQKENI. The chain carries TRBV18 and TRBJ1-1; 8 positions agree with TRBD1. The specimen was peripheral blood, collected on day 0 of AZD1222 vaccination. This receptor was taken from an adult in good health. The DNA of the CDR3 is TGTGCCAGCTCCCTTGCGACAGGGGCTGGTGAAGCTTTCTTT. It encodes CASSLATGAGEAFF.